The T cell receptor beta chain under discussion was sequenced for a study of OX40 agonist ivuxolimab in advanced cancers. This CDR3 is 14 amino acids long. Looked up from germline, CDR1 is SGHTA and CDR2 is FQGNSA. V shed 1 base and J shed 6 bases, with 9 bases lying between them. The method was immunoSEQ multiplex PCR; TCRdb's version includes in-frame clones alone and lacks a portion of them. This table holds about 86,000 clones, 87% found once. Findings of the study overall: The specificity for antigen of the expanded peripheral T cells was not determined. Mean expanded clone counts were higher in CD8+ than CD4+ T cells.

Of note for this clone: Its specificity is not known.

The chain has TRBV7-2 and TRBJ2-2; D gene uncertain. This sequence originates from an adult with an advanced solid tumor such as melanoma, head and neck, liver or kidney cancer. The material was CD4+ or CD8+ T cells sorted from blood, obtained in a trial of the OX40 agonist ivuxolimab. CDR3 sequence: CASSLGFRAGELFF. The CDR3 coding sequence is TGTGCCAGCAGCTTAGGGTTTAGGGCCGGGGAGCTGTTTTTT. The whole variable domain, filled in from reference TRBV7-2 and TRBJ2-2, reads GAGVSQSPSNKVTEKGKDVELRCDPISGHTALYWYRQSLGQGLEFLIYFQGNSAPDKSGLPSDRFSAERTGGSVSTLTIQRTQQEDSAVYLCASSLGFRAGELFFGEGSRLTVL.